This TCR beta chain was captured in a study of blood T cell repertoires in COVID-19. Study-level background: PBMCs, B-cell-depleted T cells, or T cells provided the cDNA or gDNA that made up the material.

The germline V gene has CDR1 MDHEN and CDR2 SYDVKM. The CDR3 loop spans 14 amino acids. The V end lost 7 bases, the J end lost 4 bases, and 14 bases lay between the germline ends. The study recruited exposed participants who had met a COVID-19 case within 2 weeks before entry. In the source study's methods: Estimation of nucleated cell counts relied on the amplification of reference gene primers. Method: immunoSEQ multiplex PCR; TCRdb's copy keeps in-frame clones and lacks some. V, J and clone size were drawn from that table, and D and trimming were deduced from the DNA. The data contain about 150,000 clones, about nine tenths of them seen just once; the ten biggest clones take up over 4%. This clone was counted once.

The J gene is TRBJ1-3, the V gene TRBV28; D is perhaps TRBD1 (5 bases). The sequence was obtained from a middle-aged woman who had been exposed to COVID-19. Material: PBMCs or T cells enriched from blood (not recorded which). CDR3 in amino acids: CASMTVVFGNTIYF. The CDR3 DNA is TGTGCCAGCATGACAGTCGTCTTCGGAAACACCATATATTTT. The full variable domain, completed using reference TRBV28 and TRBJ1-3, is DVKVTQSSRYLVKRTGEKVFLECVQDMDHENMFWYRQDPGLGLRLIYFSYDVKMKEKGDIPEGYSVSREKKERFSLILESASTNQTSMYLCASMTVVFGNTIYFGEGSWLTVV.